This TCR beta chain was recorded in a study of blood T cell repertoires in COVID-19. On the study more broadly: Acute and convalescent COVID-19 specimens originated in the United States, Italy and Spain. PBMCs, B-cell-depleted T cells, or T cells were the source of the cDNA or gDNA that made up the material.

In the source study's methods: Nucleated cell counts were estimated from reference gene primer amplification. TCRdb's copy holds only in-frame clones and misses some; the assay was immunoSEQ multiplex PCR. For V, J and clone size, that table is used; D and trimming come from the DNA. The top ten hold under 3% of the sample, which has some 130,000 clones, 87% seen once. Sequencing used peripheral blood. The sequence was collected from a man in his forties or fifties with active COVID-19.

The CDR3 protein is CASSLHRTGSLSLAGGYTF. CDR3 in DNA: TGTGCCAGCAGCTTACATCGGACAGGGAGTCTGTCGCTAGCTGGCGGCTACACCTTC. The V gene is TRBV5-5, the J gene TRBJ1-2, with 8 positions matching TRBD1. With V trimmed by 2 bases and J by 8 bases, 23 bases remained unmatched. The germline V gene has CDR1 SGHKS and CDR2 YYEKEE (reference sequence). This CDR3 has 19 residues.